Following are 30 T cell receptor beta chains from one sample sequenced in a study of T cell changes during pregnancy in multiple sclerosis. This table comes from immunoSEQ multiplex PCR, and its TCRdb copy is limited to in-frame clones, with some not included. Counted here are more than 95,000 clones, roughly nine tenths occurring once; the ten biggest clones make up around 0.92%. This material consisted of peripheral blood, taken after pregnancy. The receptors were gathered from a female donor with multiple sclerosis, enrolled in a pregnancy study.

The chain combines TRBV7-9 with TRBJ2-1, with a weak D call TRBD2 (6 bases). The CDR3 has 13 amino acids. V dropped 1 base and J dropped 9 bases, with 10 bases sitting between them. Germline V gene lookup returns CDR1 SEHNR and CDR2 FQNEAQ (reference sequence). The DNA of the CDR3 is TGTGCCAGCAGCTTAGAACTAGCCCTTGAGCAGTTCTTC. Amino acid sequence: CASSLELALEQFF.

The chain uses TRBV7-2 and TRBJ2-7; possibly TRBD2 for D (6 bases). The CDR3 contains 14 residues. Germline-derived CDR1 and CDR2 are SGHTA and FQGNSA. V was shortened by 4 bases and J by 1 base, with 11 bases between the two germline ends. The CDR3 DNA sequence: TGTGCCAGCAGCTACCTCGGGAGTTCCTACGAGCAGTACTTC. It codes for CASSYLGSSYEQYF.

This clone was seen only once. J is TRBJ2-1 and V is TRBV9; TRBD2 aligns across 9 bases. The V and J ends lost 0 bases and 3 bases, in that order; junction bases with no gene match: 4. This CDR3 has 16 amino acids. The germline gives CDR1 SGDLS, CDR2 YYNGEE. CDR3 amino acids: CASSVEAGGYYNEQFF. For the CDR3, the DNA is TGTGCCAGCAGCGTAGAAGCGGGGGGCTACTACAATGAGCAGTTCTTC.

CDR3 loop: CASRGLQNTGELFF. The DNA for the CDR3 is TGTGCCAGCAGGGGACTTCAGAACACCGGGGAGCTGTTTTTT. The chain couples TRBV6-1 to TRBJ2-2, with D possibly TRBD2 on 6 matching bases. The CDR3 is 14 amino acids. Per germline, CDR1 MNHNS and CDR2 SASEGT. V lost 6 bases and J 1 base, leaving 9 bases between the germline ends.

The rearrangement links TRBV5-8 to TRBJ2-1, with TRBD2 matching 10 bases. Trimming took 5 bases from V and 1 from J; bases not matched to a gene: 9. CDR3 length: 17 amino acids. Looked up from germline, CDR1 is SGHTS and CDR2 is YDEGEE. DNA of the CDR3: TGTGCCAGCAGGCATTCGGGACTAGCGCTTTCCTACAATGAGCAGTTCTTC. It is translated as CASRHSGLALSYNEQFF.

V is TRBV7-2 and J is TRBJ2-7; TRBD1 aligns across 7 bases. The length of the CDR3 is 15 residues. Looked up from germline, CDR1 is SGHTA and CDR2 is FQGNSA. V gave up 3 bases and J gave up 0 bases; unmatched junction bases: 5. CDR3 DNA sequence: TGTGCCAGCAGCTTTTCGGGACAGCCCTCCTACGAGCAGTACTTC. This gives the protein CASSFSGQPSYEQYF.

The genes are TRBV14 and TRBJ2-3, with a tentative D call TRBD1 (5 bases). The length of the CDR3 is 16 residues. Deletions cut 1 base from V and 6 bases from J, with 17 bases between. The V gene's germline CDR1 is SGHDN and CDR2 FVKESK. In DNA, the CDR3 is TGTGCCAGCAGCCAAGGGGCTGGGCAGGGCTACGATACGCAGTATTTT. It yields the protein CASSQGAGQGYDTQYF.

This chain uses TRBV28 with TRBJ1-1, with 7 positions matching TRBD1. The CDR3 totals 15 residues. V lost 5 bases and J lost 10; bases outside the gene matches: 16. The V gene's germline CDR1 is MDHEN and CDR2 SYDVKM. As DNA, the CDR3 is TGTGCCAGCAGTCCCCCCCCACAGGGGAGGTTTGGAGCTTTCTTT. It codes for CASSPPPQGRFGAFF.

The genes are TRBV19 and TRBJ1-2; 12 bases agree with TRBD1. Germline V lookup: CDR1 LNHDA, CDR2 SQIVND (reference sequence). This CDR3 spans 17 amino acids. Trimming removed 2 bases from V and 8 bases from J; junction bases left unmatched: 12. DNA of the CDR3: TGTGCCAGTAGTATACTTCCGGGACAGGGGGCGGTGAGGGGCTACACCTTC. Its translation: CASSILPGQGAVRGYTF.

The rearrangement uses TRBV5-5 and TRBJ2-7, with a weak D call TRBD2 (5 bases). CDR3 size: 15 residues. CDR1 and CDR2 from the germline V gene are SGHKS and YYEKEE (reference sequence). V was cut by 0 bases and J by 0 bases, with 10 bases left in between. The CDR3 is CASSLEASLSYEQYF. The CDR3, as DNA: TGTGCCAGCAGCTTGGAAGCTAGCCTCTCCTACGAGCAGTACTTC. Complete variable domain (other parts from reference TRBV5-5 and TRBJ2-7): DAGVTQSPTHLIKTRGQQVTLRCSPISGHKSVSWYQQVLGQGPQFIFQYYEKEERGRGNFPDRFSARQFPNYSSELNVNALLLGDSALYLCASSLEASLSYEQYFGPGTRLTVT.

The chain uses TRBV18 and TRBJ2-2; D possibly corresponds to TRBD1 (6 bases). The CDR3 has 16 amino acids. Germline loops: CDR1 KGHSH, CDR2 LQKENI. V lost 1 base, J lost 2 bases, and 11 bases lay in between. CDR3 protein: CASSPLPGENTGELFF. CDR3 sequence (DNA): TGTGCCAGCTCACCACTGCCAGGGGAAAACACCGGGGAGCTGTTTTTT.

The chain couples TRBV5-5 to TRBJ2-7, with 7 bases aligning to TRBD1. J was trimmed by 0 bases and V by 4 bases; bases with no gene match: 4. Germline CDR1 is SGHKS and CDR2 is YYEKEE (reference sequence). This CDR3 is built from 14 residues. The CDR3 region is CASSPWDSSYEQYF. DNA for the CDR3: TGTGCCAGCAGCCCCTGGGACAGCTCCTACGAGCAGTACTTC.

V usage is TRBV11-2 and J usage is TRBJ1-5, with 9 positions matching TRBD1. CDR3 length: 15 residues. Germline V gives CDR1 SGHAT, CDR2 FQNNGV. Losses at the gene ends were 1 base for V and 6 bases for J; bases not matched to a gene: 4. The CDR3 sequence: CASSLGTGVGQPQHF. CDR3 nucleotides: TGTGCCAGCAGCTTAGGGACAGGGGTCGGTCAGCCCCAGCATTTT.

The V and J genes are TRBV10-3 and TRBJ1-2; 7 bases fit TRBD1. This CDR3 has 13 amino acids. Germline V lookup: CDR1 ENHRY, CDR2 SYGVKD. V was pared by 4 bases and J by 8 bases, with 7 bases of the junction left unmatched. The CDR3 DNA follows: TGTGCCATCAGTGCCGACAGGGAAGGAGGCTACACCTTC. Its translation is CAISADREGGYTF.

This chain links TRBV6-1 with TRBJ2-6; the match to TRBD1 covers 8 bases. This CDR3 has 19 amino acids. The V and J ends lost 4 bases and 3 bases, in that order; junction bases with no gene match: 14. Germline assignment: CDR1 MNHNS and CDR2 SASEGT. CDR3 bases: TGTGCCAGCAGTGCCCTCCGGACAGGGAGACTTTTTGGGGCCAACGTCCTGACTTTC. The encoded protein is CASSALRTGRLFGANVLTF.

The chain is built from TRBV7-2 and TRBJ1-3; D call uncertain. The ends were cut back, 8 bases at V and 0 bases at J, with 11 bases in the middle. CDR1 is SGHTA and CDR2 is FQGNSA in the germline V gene. The CDR3 is made up of 14 amino acids. The CDR3 is CASASHSSGNTIYF. DNA of the CDR3: TGTGCCAGCGCCTCTCATAGCTCTGGAAACACCATATATTTT.

The CDR3 spells CAAGRDYEQYF. CDR3 bases: TGTGCCGCAGGGAGGGATTACGAGCAGTACTTC. This chain uses TRBV10-3 with TRBJ2-7; 7 bases line up with TRBD2. The CDR3 length is 11 residues. Germline V gene lookup returns CDR1 ENHRY and CDR2 SYGVKD. J gave up 4 bases and V 11 bases, and 5 bases lay outside the gene matches.

This sequence joins TRBV6-5 and TRBJ1-1; D possibly corresponds to TRBD1 (6 bases). CDR1 is MNHEY, CDR2 SVGAGI, per germline. This CDR3 has 13 residues. The ends were cut back, 1 base at V and 4 bases at J, with 7 bases in the middle. The DNA of the CDR3 is TGTGCCAGCAGTTACTTGGGGGCCACTGAAGCTTTCTTT. It encodes CASSYLGATEAFF.

The chain combines TRBV5-5 with TRBJ2-5; tentatively, D is TRBD2 (6 bases). V shed 4 bases and J shed 9 bases, with 16 bases lying between them. CDR1 SGHKS and CDR2 YYEKEE come from the germline V gene (reference sequence). The CDR3 spans 13 residues. The CDR3 bases are TGTGCCAGCAGCCCCCGGGACTCCTGGGCCCAGTACTTC. Residues: CASSPRDSWAQYF.

The chain combines TRBV7-3 with TRBJ1-6; D possibly corresponds to TRBD1 (5 bases). V lost 5 bases and J 7 bases, leaving 15 bases between the germline ends. From germline, CDR1 is SGHTA and CDR2 FQGTGA. This CDR3 spans 15 amino acids. CDR3 coding DNA: TGTGCCAGCAGCCCAGGGCAGGGAGGGAATTCACCCCTCCACTTT. Residues: CASSPGQGGNSPLHF.

This chain connects TRBV2 to TRBJ1-2; possible D gene TRBD1, 6 bases. Germline loops: CDR1 SNHLY, CDR2 FYNNEI. V gave up 0 bases and J gave up 8 bases, with 13 bases separating them. The CDR3 runs to 14 residues. CDR3 sequence (DNA): TGTGCCAGCAGTGAAGCCGGGGAGGGGGGAGGCTACACCTTC. It yields the protein CASSEAGEGGGYTF.

V usage is TRBV6-4 and J usage is TRBJ2-3; TRBD2 aligns across 7 bases. J gave up 6 bases and V 0 bases, and 6 bases lay outside the gene matches. CDR3 length: 15 amino acids. The germline V gene has CDR1 MRHNA and CDR2 SNTAGT. Here the CDR3 reads CASSDSHLGGDTQYF. The CDR3 region has the DNA TGTGCCAGCAGTGACTCCCACCTGGGAGGGGATACGCAGTATTTT.

J is TRBJ2-5 and V is TRBV5-1; a weak D match, TRBD2 (5 bases). V was pared by 4 bases and J by 3 bases, with 10 bases between. CDR1 and CDR2 from the germline V gene are SGHRS and YFSETQ. This CDR3 is built from 13 residues. The CDR3 loop is CASSPRREETQYF. The CDR3 DNA reads TGCGCCAGCAGCCCAAGGCGGGAAGAGACCCAGTACTTC.

The chain carries TRBV29-1 and TRBJ1-1; the D is unclear. With 8 bases removed from V and 1 base from J, the gap between germline ends came to 14 bases. This CDR3 contains 13 residues. Germline V lookup: CDR1 SQVTM, CDR2 ANQGSEA. CDR3 protein: CSPTRAGNTEAFF. The CDR3 coding sequence is TGCAGCCCTACAAGGGCGGGGAACACTGAAGCTTTCTTT.

The rearrangement uses TRBV6-5 and TRBJ2-2; TRBD1 agrees at 8 bases. V gave up 7 bases and J gave up 6 bases; unmatched junction bases: 10. From germline, CDR1 is MNHEY and CDR2 SVGAGI. The CDR3 has 15 residues. For the CDR3, the DNA is TGTGCCAGCAATGGAGGACAGGGAGTCGCCGGGGAGCTGTTTTTT. Its protein product is CASNGGQGVAGELFF.

The chain employs TRBV4-1 and TRBJ2-1; 10 bases agree with TRBD2. Looked up from germline, CDR1 is MGHRA and CDR2 is YSYEKL. The CDR3 totals 18 residues. Trimming at V came to 0 bases and at J to 3 bases, leaving 8 bases not matched to a gene. For the CDR3, the DNA is TGCGCCAGCAGCCAAGATCGAGAGCGGGGGGGCCTCTACAATGAGCAGTTCTTC. Residues: CASSQDRERGGLYNEQFF.

The chain combines TRBV4-3 with TRBJ2-4; tentatively, D is TRBD2 (5 bases). CDR1 is LGHNA and CDR2 is YSLEER in the germline V gene. V lost 3 bases to trimming and J lost 5 bases, with 8 bases between them. CDR3 length: 13 amino acids. CDR3 sequence reads: CASSHGVQNIQYF. The CDR3 coding sequence is TGCGCCAGCAGCCACGGGGTTCAAAACATTCAGTACTTC.

The chain uses TRBV6-1 and TRBJ1-2; no clear D gene. The CDR3 sequence is 15 residues long. The germline V gene has CDR1 MNHNS and CDR2 SASEGT. V lost 0 bases and J 0 bases, leaving 8 bases between the germline ends. CDR3 sequence reads: CASSEAGSANYGYTF. DNA for the CDR3: TGTGCCAGCAGTGAAGCGGGGAGTGCTAACTATGGCTACACCTTC.

The chain carries TRBV21-1 and TRBJ2-7; no check of the table's D call, TRBD2, against the DNA was made. TRBV21-1 is noted as a pseudogene. There are 19 residues in the CDR3. DNA for the CDR3: TGTGCCAGCAGCAAAGCGCGGACTAGCGGGAGGGTTAGCTCCTACGAGCAGTACTTC. Its translation: CASSKARTSGRVSSYEQYF.

This chain uses TRBV28 with TRBJ1-2; maybe TRBD1 (5 bases). This CDR3 spans 19 amino acids. With 1 base removed from V and 2 bases from J, the gap between germline ends came to 23 bases. CDR1 and CDR2 from the germline V gene are MDHEN and SYDVKM. CDR3 sequence: CASSLSNAVLDTANYGYTF. The DNA of the CDR3 is TGTGCCAGCAGTTTATCGAACGCGGTCCTGGACACGGCCAACTATGGCTACACCTTC.